This T cell receptor beta chain was documented in a study of Graves' ophthalmopathy and Graves' hyperthyroidism. This clonotype was seen a few times. The V gene's germline CDR1 is MNHNS and CDR2 SASEGT. The CDR3 runs to 15 residues. V lost 6 bases, J lost 7 bases, and 11 bases stayed unmatched. The authors amplified TCR beta CDR3 regions, and they did so from RNA transcripts for repertoire sequencing. RT-PCR was first run with HTBI primers, then multiplex PCR in a second round. TCRdb re-called the multiplex PCR reads through MiXCR, storing one row per CDR3 protein. The table records about 620,000 distinct CDR3 sequences, over 20% of them present only once.

The rearrangement joins TRBV6-1 to TRBJ2-7, with TRBD1 matching 11 bases. Sequenced input: peripheral blood. This TCR was recovered from a woman aged 18-29 years with stable Graves' hyperthyroidism. Some clones in this sample may be carry-over from other donors' samples. The CDR3 sequence is CASSKSRDRGFEQYF. CDR3 in DNA: TGTGCCAGCAGCAAGTCCCGGGACAGGGGGTTTGAGCAGTACTTC.